Listed here is a single TCR beta chain. As yet, its antigen is unknown. PCR was run on genomic DNA. Multiplex PCR with 30 forward and 13 reverse primers amplified the TCR beta CDR3. TCRdb processed the multiplex PCR reads anew with MiXCR; each CDR3 protein has one entry. Among more than 250,000 distinct CDR3 sequences listed, around 47% were seen once. The data stem from a study of type 1 and type 2 diabetes patients. Study outcomes and limitations: Highly-expanded CD4+ clones were few in type 2 diabetes, median one, more than 3.5% of reads. With limited T2D and control samples, some T1D-only expanded clones may not be T1D-specific.

Donors had no other autoimmune disease or infection in four weeks. The sequenced material came from peripheral blood mononuclear cells (PBMCs). The receptor's source is a man aged 18 to 29 with type 2 diabetes.

CDR3 coding DNA: TGTGCCACCAGCGGTAGCTCGGGTGGAGGTGAAAAACTGTTTTTT. Translating it yields CATSGSSGGGEKLFF. The rearrangement uses TRBV15 and TRBJ1-4; unclear D gene. V dropped 5 bases and J dropped 7 bases, with 17 bases sitting between them. The CDR3 is made up of 15 amino acids. Germline V CDR1 and CDR2: LNHNV, YYDKDF (reference sequence).